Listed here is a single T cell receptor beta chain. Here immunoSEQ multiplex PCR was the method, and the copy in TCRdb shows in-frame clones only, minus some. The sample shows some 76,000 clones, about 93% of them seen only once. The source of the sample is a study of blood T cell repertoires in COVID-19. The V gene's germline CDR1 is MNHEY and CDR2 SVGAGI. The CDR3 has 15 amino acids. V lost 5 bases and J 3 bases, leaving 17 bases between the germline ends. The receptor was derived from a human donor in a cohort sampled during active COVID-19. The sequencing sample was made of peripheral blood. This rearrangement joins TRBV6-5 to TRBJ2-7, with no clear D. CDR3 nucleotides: TGTGCCAGCAGTCCCTGGGCAGGCCTAAACTACGAGCAGTACTTC. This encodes CASSPWAGLNYEQYF.